The rows below give T cell receptor beta chains drawn from one sample of a study of T-cell memory formation after mild COVID-19. One entry per CDR3 protein results from TCRdb running MiXCR on the 5' RACE reads. The sample records 250,000 to 300,000 distinct CDR3 sequences, 15% to 20% being singletons. The sequenced material came from PBMCs or a T cell subset sorted from them (not recorded which). The receptor set was obtained from a young man who had mild COVID-19 (a few samples of this study predate the infection). Cell type and time point are not known. CDR3s include the opening cysteine and the closing phenylalanine or tryptophan. The order of the fields is V gene, clone size, D gene, J gene, CDR3 protein, CDR3 DNA. D genes are given only for firm matches. The listing skips clone size in some rows; elsewhere it reads once, few, many or a size class.

TRBV5-1	few	NA	TRBJ1-1	CASSVGVSNTEAFF	TGCGCCAGCAGCGTGGGGGTTTCGAACACTGAAGCTTTCTTT
TRBV12-3/TRBV12-4	NA	NA	TRBJ1-1	CASSPPQRLRSEAFF	TGTGCCAGCAGCCCACCCCAAAGGTTGAGGTCTGAAGCTTTCTTT
TRBV20-1	few	NA	TRBJ2-3	CSAGARGPLTDTQYF	TGCAGTGCTGGGGCTAGAGGGCCGCTCACAGATACGCAGTATTTT
TRBV5-6	NA	TRBD1	TRBJ1-1	CASSLNPTQGRGLNTEAFF	TGTGCCAGCAGCTTGAATCCCACACAGGGGAGAGGACTGAACACTGAAGCTTTCTTT
TRBV7-9	NA	NA	TRBJ1-1	CASSDSWNTEAFF	TGTGCCAGCAGCGACTCATGGAACACTGAAGCTTTCTTT
TRBV12-3/TRBV12-4	few	NA	TRBJ1-1	CAATEGLNTEAFF	TGTGCCGCCACTGAGGGGTTGAATACTGAAGCTTTCTTT
TRBV7-2	NA	NA	TRBJ1-5	CASSPQGDQPQHF	TGTGCCAGCAGCCCACAAGGAGATCAGCCCCAGCATTTT
TRBV7-9	NA	NA	TRBJ2-1	CASALSRTEPQFF	TGTGCCAGTGCACTTTCTCGGACAGAGCCCCAGTTCTTC
TRBV4-1	NA	NA	TRBJ1-5	CASSQEPGEGQPQHF	TGCGCCAGCAGCCAAGAACCAGGGGAAGGACAGCCCCAGCATTTT
TRBV10-3	once	NA	TRBJ1-2	CAISGRAEDYGYTF	TGTGCCATCAGTGGCAGGGCCGAGGACTATGGCTACACCTTC
TRBV4-3	NA	NA	TRBJ1-1	CASSRRSNTEAFF	TGCGCCAGCAGCCGGAGGTCGAACACTGAAGCTTTCTTT
TRBV6-5	NA	NA	TRBJ2-3	CASQGGALDTQYF	TGTGCCAGTCAGGGGGGCGCCCTGGATACGCAGTATTTT
TRBV15	few	TRBD1	TRBJ2-7	CATSPGQGLEQYF	TGTGCCACCAGCCCGGGACAGGGGCTTGAGCAGTACTTC
TRBV11-2	few	NA	TRBJ2-3	CASSLDTWKDTQYF	TGTGCCAGCAGCTTAGACACCTGGAAAGATACGCAGTATTTT
TRBV18	many	TRBD1	TRBJ1-5	CASSPGTGGQPQHF	TGTGCCAGCAGTCCCGGGACAGGGGGACAGCCCCAGCATTTT
TRBV7-8	NA	NA	TRBJ2-7	CASSGGPTYEQYF	TGTGCCAGCAGCGGTGGCCCCACCTACGAGCAGTACTTC
TRBV7-9	many	NA	TRBJ2-1	CAIQGPAYNEQFF	TGTGCCATTCAGGGTCCGGCCTACAATGAGCAGTTCTTC
TRBV19	NA	NA	TRBJ2-1	CASSIDLLVGTNNEQFF	TGTGCCAGTAGTATAGACCTACTAGTAGGCACGAACAATGAGCAGTTCTTC
TRBV7-3	many	NA	TRBJ2-7	CASSLGTSLDEQYF	TGTGCCAGCAGCTTAGGGACGTCCCTTGACGAGCAGTACTTC
TRBV29-1	few	NA	TRBJ2-7	CSVGSQESYEQYF	TGCAGCGTTGGGTCCCAGGAGTCCTACGAGCAGTACTTC
TRBV7-2	few	NA	TRBJ2-5	CASSNQGRGLQETQYF	TGTGCCAGCAGCAACCAGGGTAGGGGCCTCCAAGAGACCCAGTACTTC
TRBV4-3	few	NA	TRBJ1-4	CASSQDWWGGEKLFF	TGCGCCAGCAGCCAAGATTGGTGGGGCGGTGAAAAACTGTTTTTT
TRBV4-3	few	NA	TRBJ2-1	CASSLDQRSYNEQFF	TGCGCCAGCAGCCTAGACCAGCGATCCTACAATGAGCAGTTCTTC
TRBV19	NA	NA	TRBJ2-2	CASQKETNTGELFF	TGTGCCAGTCAGAAGGAGACGAACACCGGGGAGCTGTTTTTT
TRBV5-1	NA	TRBD1	TRBJ1-1	CASRRQGFGNTEAFF	TGCGCCAGCAGGCGACAGGGTTTCGGGAACACTGAAGCTTTCTTT
TRBV7-2	many	NA	TRBJ1-5	CASSPGPGQPQHF	TGTGCCAGCAGTCCGGGGCCGGGCCAGCCCCAGCATTTT
TRBV6-5	few	NA	TRBJ2-7	CASSYSGVSYEQYF	TGTGCCAGCAGTTACTCGGGAGTATCCTACGAGCAGTACTTC
TRBV20-1	NA	NA	TRBJ1-5	CSATALVGDQPQHF	TGCAGTGCTACCGCATTGGTAGGGGATCAGCCCCAGCATTTT
TRBV27	NA	NA	TRBJ1-2	CASSLRPGWNGYTF	TGTGCCAGCAGTTTAAGACCGGGGTGGAATGGCTACACCTTC
TRBV24-1	few	NA	TRBJ1-2	CATSSRGAYGYTF	TGTGCCACCAGTTCCCGCGGTGCCTATGGCTACACCTTC
TRBV2	NA	NA	TRBJ2-5	CASRDPPYQETQYF	TGTGCCAGCAGGGACCCCCCGTACCAAGAGACCCAGTACTTC
TRBV5-1	NA	NA	TRBJ2-3	CASRGAYSTDTQYF	TGCGCCAGCAGGGGCGCATACAGCACAGATACGCAGTATTTT
TRBV29-1	NA	NA	TRBJ1-5	CSVGDSQPQHF	TGCAGCGTCGGTGACAGTCAGCCCCAGCATTTT
TRBV29-1	NA	NA	TRBJ2-2	CSALDANTGELFF	TGCAGCGCCCTAGATGCGAACACCGGGGAGCTGTTTTTT
TRBV6-6	few	NA	TRBJ1-4	CASSRIGGPYATNEKLFF	TGTGCCAGCAGCCGGATCGGGGGGCCCTATGCAACTAATGAAAAACTGTTTTTT
TRBV6-5	few	NA	TRBJ1-2	CASSSDNPAYGYTF	TGTGCCAGCAGTTCCGACAACCCAGCCTATGGCTACACCTTC
TRBV5-1	few	TRBD1	TRBJ2-4	CASSLAPGGADIQYF	TGCGCCAGCAGCTTGGCTCCAGGGGGCGCGGACATTCAGTACTTC
TRBV12-3/TRBV12-4	many	NA	TRBJ2-3	CASKFKVVSGLATDTQYF	TGTGCCAGCAAATTTAAAGTGGTTTCGGGGCTAGCAACAGATACGCAGTATTTT
TRBV4-3	NA	TRBD1	TRBJ1-1	CASSLGQAEAFF	TGCGCCAGCAGCCTAGGACAGGCTGAAGCTTTCTTT
TRBV11-2	many	TRBD2	TRBJ2-5	CASSQTSGGGETQYF	TGTGCCAGCAGCCAGACTAGCGGGGGTGGTGAGACCCAGTACTTC
TRBV11-1	NA	TRBD1	TRBJ1-1	CASSLIQGVDTEAFF	TGTGCCAGCAGCTTAATCCAGGGGGTCGACACTGAAGCTTTCTTT
TRBV5-1	few	NA	TRBJ1-2	CASSLEQLNYGYTF	TGCGCCAGCAGCTTGGAACAGCTTAACTATGGCTACACCTTC
TRBV20-1	NA	TRBD1	TRBJ2-7	CSANGQGADEQYF	TGCAGTGCTAATGGACAGGGGGCCGACGAGCAGTACTTC
TRBV5-5	NA	NA	TRBJ2-5	CASSTGRLQETQYF	TGTGCCAGTTCGACAGGGAGGCTCCAAGAGACCCAGTACTTC
TRBV7-6	few	NA	TRBJ1-6	CASSIGHYNSPLHF	TGTGCCAGCAGCATCGGACATTATAATTCACCCCTCCACTTT
TRBV2	few	TRBD1	TRBJ2-1	CASQTPGTGGNEQFF	TGTGCCAGCCAAACTCCCGGGACAGGGGGCAATGAGCAGTTCTTC
TRBV29-1	few	NA	TRBJ2-3	CSLRKGPDITQYF	TGCAGCCTCCGCAAGGGGCCCGATATTACGCAGTATTTT
TRBV18	few	NA	TRBJ2-1	CASSPPGPTRNEQFF	TGTGCCAGCTCCCCGCCCGGACCTACTAGGAATGAGCAGTTCTTC
TRBV10-3	NA	NA	TRBJ2-5	CAIGDVRLQETQYF	TGTGCCATCGGGGACGTGAGGCTCCAAGAGACCCAGTACTTC
TRBV19	few	NA	TRBJ1-5	CASRPMLTSNQPQHF	TGTGCCAGTAGGCCGATGTTGACCAGCAATCAGCCCCAGCATTTT